Shown below are 18 T cell receptor beta chains from a single sample sequenced in a study of PD-L1 blockade in urothelial cancer. Produced via immunoSEQ multiplex PCR; TCRdb's table is partial and in-frame only. The sample lists approximately 48,000 clones, around 90% occurring once. The time point is: pretreatment peripheral blood. The material was PBMCs, obtained around atezolizumab (anti-PD-L1) treatment. The receptors were gathered from a woman aged 60-75 years with urothelial cancer.

This clone was observed once. The chain uses TRBV5-1 and TRBJ2-6, with no clear D. The germline gives CDR1 SGHRS, CDR2 YFSETQ. The CDR3 spans 15 residues. The V gene lost 3 bases and the J gene lost 2 bases, with 9 bases spanning the gap. This chain's CDR3 is CASSSRQTGANVLTF. As DNA, the CDR3 is TGCGCCAGCAGCTCCAGGCAAACTGGGGCCAACGTCCTGACTTTC.

The J gene is TRBJ1-5, the V gene TRBV6-1; 8 bases match TRBD1. The CDR3 is 13 residues long. The V and J ends lost 6 bases and 3 bases, in that order; junction bases with no gene match: 1. Germline loops: CDR1 MNHNS, CDR2 SASEGT. In nucleotides, the CDR3 is TGTGCCAGCAGGACAGGGGACAATCAGCCCCAGCATTTT. The encoded protein is CASRTGDNQPQHF.

The J gene is TRBJ1-1, the V gene TRBV18; D possibly corresponds to TRBD1 (5 bases). Germline CDR1 KGHSH, CDR2 LQKENI. The CDR3 spans 11 residues. Trimming cost V 6 bases and J 6 bases, with 8 bases left between them. The CDR3 bases are TGTGCCAGCTCGCAGGGATCTGAAGCTTTCTTT. It specifies CASSQGSEAFF.

The CDR3 is CASSPQGVGTTNEKLFF. As DNA, the CDR3 is TGTGCCAGCTCCCCTCAAGGGGTAGGAACAACTAATGAAAAACTGTTTTTT. This rearrangement joins TRBV18 to TRBJ1-4; possibly TRBD1 for D (5 bases). CDR1 KGHSH and CDR2 LQKENI come from the germline V gene. Trimming removed 6 bases at V and 0 bases at J, with 17 bases between. CDR3 size: 17 residues.

The chain has TRBV6-6 and TRBJ1-2; weak D call: TRBD1 (6 bases). The V and J ends lost 8 bases and 5 bases respectively, with 21 bases between them. This CDR3 comprises 15 residues. Per germline, CDR1 MNHNY and CDR2 SVGAGI (reference sequence). In DNA, the CDR3 is TGTGCCAGCGTTTCGTCAAGGGGGGGAGGATATGGCTACACCTTC. The encoded protein is CASVSSRGGGYGYTF.

This sequence joins TRBV7-2 and TRBJ1-2, with 7 bases aligning to TRBD1. Germline CDR1 and CDR2: SGHTA and FQGNSA. The CDR3 extends over 15 amino acids. The V and J ends lost 4 bases and 8 bases, in that order; junction bases with no gene match: 13. The CDR3 reads CASSSTWTGWRGYTF. CDR3 DNA sequence: TGTGCCAGCAGCTCCACATGGACAGGCTGGAGGGGCTACACCTTC. Combining the CDR3 with reference TRBV7-2 and TRBJ1-2 gives the whole variable domain GAGVSQSPSNKVTEKGKDVELRCDPISGHTALYWYRQSLGQGLEFLIYFQGNSAPDKSGLPSDRFSAERTGGSVSTLTIQRTQQEDSAVYLCASSSTWTGWRGYTFGSGTRLTVV.

J is TRBJ2-1 and V is TRBV29-1; TRBD2 aligns across 9 bases. The CDR3 extends over 14 amino acids. The ends lost 4 bases at V and 9 bases at J; junction bases unmatched: 10. Germline CDR1 SQVTM, CDR2 ANQGSEA. CDR3 loop: CSVGWLAGDGEQFF. Here the CDR3 DNA reads TGCAGCGTTGGTTGGTTAGCGGGAGATGGTGAGCAGTTCTTC.

The chain couples TRBV7-2 to TRBJ2-1, with TRBD1 as a possible D gene (6 bases). CDR3 length: 14 amino acids. V gave up 6 bases and J gave up 2 bases, with 11 bases separating them. CDR1 SGHTA and CDR2 FQGNSA come from the germline V gene. The CDR3 DNA follows: TGTGCCAGCAGTCCCCAGGGGCCCTACAATGAGCAGTTCTTC. Translated: CASSPQGPYNEQFF.

The rearrangement links TRBV2 to TRBJ1-2; 11 bases map to TRBD1. V trimming: 4 bases; J trimming: 2 bases; junction bases outside the gene matches: 6. Germline values: CDR1 SNHLY, CDR2 FYNNEI. The CDR3 runs 16 residues. CDR3 loop: CASSAGQGGRNYGYTF. CDR3 sequence (DNA): TGTGCCAGCAGTGCGGGACAGGGGGGAAGAAACTATGGCTACACCTTC. Using reference TRBV2 and TRBJ1-2 for the parts outside the CDR3, the full variable domain is EPEVTQTPSHQVTQMGQEVILRCVPISNHLYFYWYRQILGQKVEFLVSFYNNEISEKSEIFDDQFSVERPDGSNFTLKIRSTKLEDSAMYFCASSAGQGGRNYGYTFGSGTRLTVV.

The chain recombines TRBV5-1 with TRBJ2-3; a weak D match, TRBD1 (5 bases). V was cut by 0 bases and J by 10 bases, with 9 bases left in between. Germline CDR1 and CDR2: SGHRS and YFSETQ. This CDR3 spans 12 amino acids. This CDR3 reads CASSLVGQAQYF. In DNA form, the CDR3 reads TGCGCCAGCAGCTTGGTGGGGCAGGCGCAGTATTTT.

CDR3 in DNA: TGTGCCAGCAGCTTTCGAGGACAGGGGGTTGAAGCTTTCTTT. Its protein product is CASSFRGQGVEAFF. The chain combines TRBV7-9 with TRBJ1-1; TRBD1 matches 10 bases. There are 14 residues in the CDR3. Germline CDR1 is SEHNR and CDR2 is FQNEAQ (reference sequence). V was clipped by 3 bases and J by 7 bases; unmatched bases: 5.

This rearrangement joins TRBV6-5 to TRBJ2-7; 7 bases match TRBD2. Germline CDR1 and CDR2: MNHEY and SVGAGI. The CDR3 is 16 amino acids. V was clipped by 2 bases and J by 0 bases; unmatched bases: 7. CDR3 residues: CASSYPSGDYSYEQYF. CDR3 bases: TGTGCCAGCAGTTACCCGTCGGGGGACTACTCCTACGAGCAGTACTTC.

This chain uses TRBV6-6 with TRBJ2-3; 9 bases map to TRBD2. The ends lost 6 bases at V and 3 bases at J; junction bases unmatched: 7. This CDR3 has 15 residues. CDR1 and CDR2 from the germline V gene are MNHNY and SVGAGI (reference sequence). CDR3 sequence: CASRPGLAETDTQYF. CDR3 DNA sequence: TGTGCCAGCAGACCGGGACTAGCTGAGACAGATACGCAGTATTTT.

The rearrangement links TRBV19 to TRBJ2-7; 12 positions agree with TRBD2. The germline V gene has CDR1 LNHDA and CDR2 SQIVND (reference sequence). J was trimmed by 1 base and V by 4 bases; bases with no gene match: 2. The CDR3 totals 15 residues. The CDR3 DNA follows: TGTGCCAGTAGTAGACTAGCGGGGGATTCCTACGAGCAGTACTTC. Translation: CASSRLAGDSYEQYF.

The V call is TRBV5-1, the J call TRBJ2-7, with D perhaps matching TRBD1 (6 bases). The germline V and J ends were trimmed by 4 bases and 6 bases, with 17 bases remaining between them. Germline V gene lookup returns CDR1 SGHRS and CDR2 YFSETQ. The CDR3 loop spans 14 amino acids. The CDR3: CASSRTNRVFEQYF. CDR3 nucleotides: TGCGCCAGCAGCCGTACCAACAGGGTGTTCGAGCAGTACTTC.

The chain recombines TRBV25-1 with TRBJ2-1; 12 nucleotides align to TRBD2. Germline CDR1 MGHDK, CDR2 SYGVNS. The CDR3 runs to 12 residues. The CDR3 spells CASTSGSQEQFF. The DNA for the CDR3 is TGTGCTTCGACTAGCGGGAGCCAGGAGCAGTTCTTC.

The V call is TRBV9, the J call TRBJ2-3, with a tentative D call TRBD2 (6 bases). Trimming removed 2 bases from V and 3 bases from J, with 10 bases in between. The CDR3 runs 14 residues. Germline V gives CDR1 SGDLS, CDR2 YYNGEE. The CDR3 coding sequence is TGTGCCAGCAGCGTTCTGGCGGGGACAGATACGCAGTATTTT. Translated, it gives CASSVLAGTDTQYF. The full variable domain, its missing parts supplied by reference TRBV9 and TRBJ2-3, is DSGVTQTPKHLITATGQRVTLRCSPRSGDLSVYWYQQSLDQGLQFLIQYYNGEERAKGNILERFSAQQFPDLHSELNLSSLELGDSALYFCASSVLAGTDTQYFGPGTRLTVL.

This clone was seen more than once but under ten times. The genes are TRBV6-5 and TRBJ1-3; TRBD1 is a possible D gene (6 bases). Germline V gene sequence: CDR1 MNHEY, CDR2 SVGAGI. V lost 6 bases to trimming and J lost 4 bases, with 13 bases between them. There are 14 residues in the CDR3. The CDR3 coding sequence is TGTGCCAGCAGAGAGACAGGAGCGGGAAACACCATATATTTT. It yields the protein CASRETGAGNTIYF.